This TCR beta chain emerged from a study of shared clonotypes between healthy human individuals. Looking at the study overall: Three plates each covered CD4 naive and memory; CD8 naive two, CD8 memory one.

Adults of Caucasian background living in Nashville, Tennessee made up all donors. Libraries were prepared by immunoSEQ multiplex PCR; TCRdb keeps only in-frame clonotypes and omits some of them. This table holds 2,500,000 or so clones, roughly 92% found once. V dropped 5 bases and J dropped 1 base, with 9 bases sitting between them. Germline V gene lookup returns CDR1 SGHRS and CDR2 YFSETQ. The CDR3 runs 13 residues. The V call is TRBV5-1, the J call TRBJ1-1, with unresolved D. Specimen: naive CD4+ T cells sorted from blood. Regarding subset: CD45RA+ positively selected. The source of this sequence is a man in his late teens or twenties in good health. The CDR3, as DNA: TGCGCCAGCAGTAGGGAGAGGAACACTGAAGCTTTCTTT. This translates into CASSRERNTEAFF. Looking up the rest from reference TRBV5-1 and TRBJ1-1 gives the full variable domain: KAGVTQTPRYLIKTRGQQVTLSCSPISGHRSVSWYQQTPGQGLQFLFEYFSETQRNKGNFPGRFSGRQFSNSRSEMNVSTLELGDSALYLCASSRERNTEAFFGQGTRLTVV.